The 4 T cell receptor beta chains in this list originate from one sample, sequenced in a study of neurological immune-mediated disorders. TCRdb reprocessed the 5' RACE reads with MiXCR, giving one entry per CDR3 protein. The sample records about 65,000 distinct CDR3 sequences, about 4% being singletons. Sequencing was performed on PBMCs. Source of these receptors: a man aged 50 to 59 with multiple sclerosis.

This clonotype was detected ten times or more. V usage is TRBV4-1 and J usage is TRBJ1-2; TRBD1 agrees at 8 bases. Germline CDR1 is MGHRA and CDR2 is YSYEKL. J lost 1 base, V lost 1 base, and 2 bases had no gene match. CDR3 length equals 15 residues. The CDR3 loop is CASSQGDRINYGYTF. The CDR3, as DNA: TGCGCCAGCAGCCAAGGGGACAGGATTAACTATGGCTACACCTTC.

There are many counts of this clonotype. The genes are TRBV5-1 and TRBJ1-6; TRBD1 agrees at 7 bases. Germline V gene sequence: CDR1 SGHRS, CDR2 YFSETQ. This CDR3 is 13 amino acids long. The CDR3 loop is CACRGQRDSPLHF. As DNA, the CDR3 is TGCGCTTGTCGGGGACAGCGGGATTCACCCCTCCACTTT.

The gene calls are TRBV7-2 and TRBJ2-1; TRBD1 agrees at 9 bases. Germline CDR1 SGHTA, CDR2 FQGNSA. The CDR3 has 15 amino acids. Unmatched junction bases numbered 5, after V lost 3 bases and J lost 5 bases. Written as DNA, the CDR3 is TGTGCCAGCAGCTTTTCACAGGGGGCCCACAATGAGCAGTTCTTC. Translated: CASSFSQGAHNEQFF.

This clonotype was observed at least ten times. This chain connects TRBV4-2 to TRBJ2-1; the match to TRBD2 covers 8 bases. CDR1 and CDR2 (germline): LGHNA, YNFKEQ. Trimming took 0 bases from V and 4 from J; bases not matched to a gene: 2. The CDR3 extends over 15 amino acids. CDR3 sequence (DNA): TGTGCCAGCAGCCAAGATTTAGCGGGATACAATGAGCAGTTCTTC. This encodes CASSQDLAGYNEQFF.